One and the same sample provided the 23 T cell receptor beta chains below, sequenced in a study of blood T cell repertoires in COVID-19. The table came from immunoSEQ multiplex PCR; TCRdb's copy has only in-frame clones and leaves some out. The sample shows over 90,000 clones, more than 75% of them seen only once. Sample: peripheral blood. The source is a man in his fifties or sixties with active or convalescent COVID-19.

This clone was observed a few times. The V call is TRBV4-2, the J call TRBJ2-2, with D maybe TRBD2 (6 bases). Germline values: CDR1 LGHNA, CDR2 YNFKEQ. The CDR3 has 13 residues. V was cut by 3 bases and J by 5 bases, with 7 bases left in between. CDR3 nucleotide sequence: TGTGCCAGCAGCCAGGACTATACCGGGGAGCTGTTTTTT. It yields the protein CASSQDYTGELFF.

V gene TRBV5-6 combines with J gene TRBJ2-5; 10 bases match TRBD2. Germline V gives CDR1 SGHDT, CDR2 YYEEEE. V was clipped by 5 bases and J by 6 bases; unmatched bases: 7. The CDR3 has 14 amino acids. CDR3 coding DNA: TGTGCCAGCAGTCGCCTAGCGGGGGCGAAGACCCAGTACTTC. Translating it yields CASSRLAGAKTQYF. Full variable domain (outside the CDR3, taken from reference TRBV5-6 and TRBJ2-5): DAGVTQSPTHLIKTRGQQVTLRCSPKSGHDTVSWYQQALGQGPQFIFQYYEEEERQRGNFPDRFSGHQFPNYSSELNVNALLLGDSALYLCASSRLAGAKTQYFGPGTRLLVL.

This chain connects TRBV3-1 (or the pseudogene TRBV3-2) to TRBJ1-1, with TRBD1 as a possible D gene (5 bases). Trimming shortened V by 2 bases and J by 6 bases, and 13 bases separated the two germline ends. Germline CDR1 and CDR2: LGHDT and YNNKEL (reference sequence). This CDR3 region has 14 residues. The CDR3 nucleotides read TGTGCCAGCAGCCAACAAGTAGGGGCGGCTGAAGCTTTCTTT. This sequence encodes CASSQQVGAAEAFF.

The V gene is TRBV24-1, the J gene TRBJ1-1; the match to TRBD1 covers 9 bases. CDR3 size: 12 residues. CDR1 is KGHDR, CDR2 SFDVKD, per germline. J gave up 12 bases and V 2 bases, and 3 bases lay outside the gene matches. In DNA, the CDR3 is TGTGCCACCAGTGATTCCGGGACAGGGTCTTTCTTT. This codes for CATSDSGTGSFF.

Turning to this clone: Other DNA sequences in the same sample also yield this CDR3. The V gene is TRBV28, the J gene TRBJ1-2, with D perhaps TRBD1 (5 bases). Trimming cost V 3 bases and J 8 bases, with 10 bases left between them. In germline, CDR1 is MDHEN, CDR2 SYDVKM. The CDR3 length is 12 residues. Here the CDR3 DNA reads TGTGCCAGCAGTTTTCAGGGTTACGGCTACACCTTC. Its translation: CASSFQGYGYTF.

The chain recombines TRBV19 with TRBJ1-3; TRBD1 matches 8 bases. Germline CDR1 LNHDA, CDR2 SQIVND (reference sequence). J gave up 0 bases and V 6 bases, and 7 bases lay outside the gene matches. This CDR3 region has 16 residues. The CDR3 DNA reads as TGTGCCAGTAGGACCGGGACAGGAAACTCTGGAAACACCATATATTTT. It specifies CASRTGTGNSGNTIYF.

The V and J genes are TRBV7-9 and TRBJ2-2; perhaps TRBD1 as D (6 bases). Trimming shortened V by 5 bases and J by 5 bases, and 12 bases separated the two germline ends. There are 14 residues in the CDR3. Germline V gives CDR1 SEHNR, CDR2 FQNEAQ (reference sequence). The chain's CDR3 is CASSQDSRTGELFF. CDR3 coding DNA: TGTGCCAGCAGCCAGGACAGCCGAACCGGGGAGCTGTTTTTT.

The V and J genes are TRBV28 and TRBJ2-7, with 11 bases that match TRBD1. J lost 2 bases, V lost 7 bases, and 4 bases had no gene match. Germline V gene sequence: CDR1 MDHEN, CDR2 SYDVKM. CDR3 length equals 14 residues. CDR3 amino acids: CASMGDRGAYEQYF. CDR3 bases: TGTGCCAGCATGGGGGACAGGGGGGCCTACGAGCAGTACTTC.

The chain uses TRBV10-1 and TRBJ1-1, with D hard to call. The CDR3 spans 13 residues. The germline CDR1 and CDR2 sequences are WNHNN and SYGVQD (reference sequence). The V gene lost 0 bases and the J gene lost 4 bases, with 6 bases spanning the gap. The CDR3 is CASSESGGTEAFF. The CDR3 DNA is TGCGCCAGCAGTGAGTCAGGAGGCACTGAAGCTTTCTTT.

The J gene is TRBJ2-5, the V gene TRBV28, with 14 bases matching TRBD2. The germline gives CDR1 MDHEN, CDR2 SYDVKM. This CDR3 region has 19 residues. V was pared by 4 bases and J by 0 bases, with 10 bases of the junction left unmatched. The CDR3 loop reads CASSSTSGGAILYQETQYF. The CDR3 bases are TGTGCCAGCAGTTCGACTAGCGGGGGGGCGATTTTGTACCAAGAGACCCAGTACTTC.

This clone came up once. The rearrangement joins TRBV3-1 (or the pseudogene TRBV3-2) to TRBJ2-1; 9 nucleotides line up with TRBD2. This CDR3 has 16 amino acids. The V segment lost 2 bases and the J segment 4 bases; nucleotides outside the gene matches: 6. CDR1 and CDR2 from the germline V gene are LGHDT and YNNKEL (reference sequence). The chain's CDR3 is CASSQMLAGFYNEQFF. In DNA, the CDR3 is TGTGCCAGCAGCCAAATGCTAGCGGGGTTTTACAATGAGCAGTTCTTC.

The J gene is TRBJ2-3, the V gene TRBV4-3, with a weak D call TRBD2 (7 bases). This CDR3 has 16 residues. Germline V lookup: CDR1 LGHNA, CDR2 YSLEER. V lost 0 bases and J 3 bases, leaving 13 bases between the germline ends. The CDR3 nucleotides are TGCGCCAGCAGCCAAGATCGTGGGGGGGCAACAGATACGCAGTATTTT. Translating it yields CASSQDRGGATDTQYF.

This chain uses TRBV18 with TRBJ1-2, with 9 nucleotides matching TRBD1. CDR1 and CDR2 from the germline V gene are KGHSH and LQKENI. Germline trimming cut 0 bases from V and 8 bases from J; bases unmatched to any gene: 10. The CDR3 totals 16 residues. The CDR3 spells CASSPPTGGPIYGYTF. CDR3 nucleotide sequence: TGTGCCAGCTCACCACCCACAGGGGGCCCTATATACGGCTACACCTTC.

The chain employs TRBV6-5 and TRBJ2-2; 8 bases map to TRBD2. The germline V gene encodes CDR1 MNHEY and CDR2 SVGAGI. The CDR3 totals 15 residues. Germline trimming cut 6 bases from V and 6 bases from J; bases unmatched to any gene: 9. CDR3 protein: CASRSRGGEAGELFF. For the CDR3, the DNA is TGTGCCAGCAGATCTCGGGGGGGGGAGGCCGGGGAGCTGTTTTTT.

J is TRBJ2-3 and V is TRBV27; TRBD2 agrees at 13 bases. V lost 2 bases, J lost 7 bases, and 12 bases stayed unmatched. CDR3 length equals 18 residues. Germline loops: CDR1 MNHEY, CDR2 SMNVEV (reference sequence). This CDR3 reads CASSLLGTSGAVINTQYF. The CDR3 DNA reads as TGTGCCAGCAGTTTACTCGGGACTAGCGGGGCCGTCATAAATACGCAGTATTTT.

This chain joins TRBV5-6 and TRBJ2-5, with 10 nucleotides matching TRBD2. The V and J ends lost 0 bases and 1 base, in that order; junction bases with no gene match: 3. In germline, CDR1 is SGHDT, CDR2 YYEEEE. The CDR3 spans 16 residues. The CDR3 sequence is CASSLGLAGVQETQYF. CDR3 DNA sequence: TGTGCCAGCAGCTTGGGGCTAGCGGGGGTCCAAGAGACCCAGTACTTC. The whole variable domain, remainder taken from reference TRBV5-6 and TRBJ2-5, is DAGVTQSPTHLIKTRGQQVTLRCSPKSGHDTVSWYQQALGQGPQFIFQYYEEEERQRGNFPDRFSGHQFPNYSSELNVNALLLGDSALYLCASSLGLAGVQETQYFGPGTRLLVL.

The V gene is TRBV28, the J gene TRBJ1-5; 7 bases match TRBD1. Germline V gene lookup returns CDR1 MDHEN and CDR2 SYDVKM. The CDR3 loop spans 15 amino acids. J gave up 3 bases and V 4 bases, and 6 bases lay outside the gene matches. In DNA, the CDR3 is TGTGCCAGCAGTTCGGACAGGCCGGTCAATCAGCCCCAGCATTTT. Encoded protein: CASSSDRPVNQPQHF.

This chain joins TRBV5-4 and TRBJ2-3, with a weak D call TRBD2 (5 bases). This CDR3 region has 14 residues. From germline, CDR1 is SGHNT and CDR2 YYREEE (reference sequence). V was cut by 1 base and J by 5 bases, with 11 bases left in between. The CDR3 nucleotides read TGTGCCAGCAGCTTGCTAGGCGCGGGAGATACGCAGTATTTT. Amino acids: CASSLLGAGDTQYF.

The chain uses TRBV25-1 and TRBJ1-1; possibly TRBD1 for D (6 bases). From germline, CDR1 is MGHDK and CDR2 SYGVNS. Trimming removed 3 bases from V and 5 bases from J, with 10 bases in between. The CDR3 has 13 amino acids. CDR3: CASSDRGWTEAFF. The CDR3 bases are TGTGCCAGCAGTGACAGGGGTTGGACTGAAGCTTTCTTT.

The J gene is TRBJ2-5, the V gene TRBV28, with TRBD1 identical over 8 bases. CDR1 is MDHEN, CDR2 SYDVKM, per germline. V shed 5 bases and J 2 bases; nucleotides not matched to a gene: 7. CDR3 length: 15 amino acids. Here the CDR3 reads CASSRYRDRQETQYF. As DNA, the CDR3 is TGTGCCAGCAGTAGATACCGGGACAGGCAAGAGACCCAGTACTTC.

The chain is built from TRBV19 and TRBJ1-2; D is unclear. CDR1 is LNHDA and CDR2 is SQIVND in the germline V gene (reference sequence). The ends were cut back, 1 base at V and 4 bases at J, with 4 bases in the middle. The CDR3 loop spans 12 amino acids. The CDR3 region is CASSIASYGYTF. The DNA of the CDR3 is TGTGCCAGTAGTATAGCCTCCTATGGCTACACCTTC.

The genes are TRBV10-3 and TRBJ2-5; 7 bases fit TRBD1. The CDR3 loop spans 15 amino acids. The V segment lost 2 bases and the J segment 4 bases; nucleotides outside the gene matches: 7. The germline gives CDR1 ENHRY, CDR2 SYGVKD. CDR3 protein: CAISEIVTGVETQYF. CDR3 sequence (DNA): TGTGCCATCAGTGAGATAGTAACAGGGGTAGAGACCCAGTACTTC.

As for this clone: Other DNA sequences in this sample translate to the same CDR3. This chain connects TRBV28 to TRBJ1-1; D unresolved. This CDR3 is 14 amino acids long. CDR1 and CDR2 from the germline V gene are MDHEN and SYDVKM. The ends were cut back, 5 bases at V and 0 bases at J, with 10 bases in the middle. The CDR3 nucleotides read TGTGCCAGCAGTCTCGGCGGGCTGAACACTGAAGCTTTCTTT. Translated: CASSLGGLNTEAFF.